These 26 T cell receptor beta chains were sequenced from one sample in a study of T cell repertoires in cytomegalovirus infection. TCRdb called the reads again in MiXCR, with one record for every CDR3 protein. The data contain almost 500,000 distinct CDR3 sequences, roughly 10% of them singletons. Sequencing input: PBMCs. All receptors come from a human donor in good health (CMV status not recorded). Some clones in this sample may be carry-over from other donors' samples.

This clonotype was seen only a few times. The chain uses TRBV19 and TRBJ1-4, with a tentative D call TRBD1 (5 bases). From germline, CDR1 is LNHDA and CDR2 SQIVND (reference sequence). The CDR3 runs to 16 residues. Trimming shortened V by 3 bases and J by 6 bases, and 17 bases separated the two germline ends. The CDR3 nucleotides are TGTGCCAGTAGTATCCCCGCGACAGCTAGATATGAAAAACTGTTTTTT. It yields the protein CASSIPATARYEKLFF.

This clonotype was detected ten times or more. The junction shows a germline mismatch at one end, possibly a read error. The CDR3 coding sequence is TGTGCCAACAGTCCGGGACAGGGGAACACTGAAGCTTTCTTT. It codes for CANSPGQGNTEAFF. V gene TRBV12-3 or TRBV12-4 combines with J gene TRBJ1-1; 9 nucleotides align to TRBD1. The CDR3 covers 14 residues.

This clonotype was picked up many times. J is TRBJ2-7 and V is TRBV7-2; unclear D gene. V lost 4 bases and J lost 0, with 10 bases in between. Germline V CDR1 and CDR2: SGHTA, FQGNSA. This CDR3 region has 14 residues. CDR3 region: CASSSRRTSYEQYF. For the CDR3, the DNA is TGTGCCAGCAGCTCGCGGCGGACCTCCTACGAGCAGTACTTC.

This clonotype was recorded many times. The chain employs TRBV11-2 and TRBJ2-2; D may be TRBD2 (5 bases). V lost 11 bases and J 1 base, leaving 17 bases between the germline ends. This CDR3 is 15 amino acids long. Germline CDR1 is SGHAT and CDR2 is FQNNGV. CDR3 DNA: TGTGCCTCGGGGTTGCGGAGACAGAACACCGGGGAGCTGTTTTTT. This gives the protein CASGLRRQNTGELFF.

This clonotype appeared many times. This sequence joins TRBV11-2 and TRBJ1-1; D not resolved. This CDR3 is built from 13 residues. The V end lost 1 base, the J end lost 6 bases, and 9 bases lay between the germline ends. Germline V gene data show CDR1 as SGHAT and CDR2 as FQNNGV. CDR3 residues: CASSLGIGPEAFF. In DNA, the CDR3 is TGTGCCAGCAGCTTAGGTATCGGGCCTGAAGCTTTCTTT.

The chain has TRBV28 and TRBJ2-6, with no clear D. Germline V gives CDR1 MDHEN, CDR2 SYDVKM. This CDR3 has 15 amino acids. Trimming took off 5 bases at V and 5 bases at J, with 13 bases between the two ends. For the CDR3, the DNA is TGTGCCAGCAGTACGGCTAACTCGAGGGCCAACGTCCTGACTTTC. Translation: CASSTANSRANVLTF.

This chain joins TRBV29-1 and TRBJ1-2; no clear D gene. This CDR3 is built from 13 residues. Germline V gene data show CDR1 as SQVTM and CDR2 as ANQGSEA. V was cut by 5 bases and J by 8 bases, with 18 bases left in between. The CDR3 spells CSVPLGLEAGYTF. The CDR3 DNA follows: TGCAGCGTTCCCCTTGGGCTTGAGGCAGGCTACACCTTC.

This clonotype was counted many times. This chain uses TRBV29-1 with TRBJ2-1; D remains ambiguous. Trimming cost V 5 bases and J 0 bases, with 2 bases left between them. There are 11 residues in the CDR3. Germline CDR1 SQVTM, CDR2 ANQGSEA. CDR3 bases: TGCAGCGTTTCCTCCTACAATGAGCAGTTCTTC. It is translated as CSVSSYNEQFF.

This clonotype has just a few counts. The rearrangement links TRBV19 to TRBJ1-3; TRBD1 aligns across 9 bases. The CDR3 length is 17 residues. The germline CDR1 and CDR2 sequences are LNHDA and SQIVND (reference sequence). The V segment lost 5 bases and the J segment 4 bases; nucleotides outside the gene matches: 12. This chain's CDR3 is CASSSPPGQGGGNTIYF. The CDR3 DNA follows: TGTGCCAGTAGTTCACCTCCGGGACAGGGCGGAGGAAACACCATATATTTT.

There are many counts of this clonotype. V gene TRBV19 combines with J gene TRBJ2-7; TRBD1 aligns across 7 bases. Trimming cost V 7 bases and J 2 bases; bases outside gene matches: 8. This CDR3 contains 14 residues. Germline CDR1 reads LNHDA; CDR2 reads SQIVND (reference sequence). The CDR3 DNA reads as TGTGCCAGTAACAACCGGGACAGTCCCTACGAGCAGTACTTC. Translation gives CASNNRDSPYEQYF.

This clonotype came up many times. The genes are TRBV7-9 and TRBJ1-1; tentative D call: TRBD1 (6 bases). Trimming stripped 0 bases from V and 4 bases from J, with 27 bases between. This CDR3 region has 20 residues. Per germline, CDR1 SEHNR and CDR2 FQNEAQ (reference sequence). Written as DNA, the CDR3 is TGTGCCAGCAGCTTAGCGCAATTGAGGGGGAGTTTATCTAAAGGCACTGAAGCTTTCTTT. This translates into CASSLAQLRGSLSKGTEAFF.

This clonotype was picked up a small number of times. The chain recombines TRBV19 with TRBJ1-5; 10 positions match TRBD1. From germline, CDR1 is LNHDA and CDR2 SQIVND (reference sequence). The CDR3 totals 17 residues. Trimming took 6 bases from V and 0 from J; bases not matched to a gene: 8. The CDR3 nucleotides read TGTGCCAGTAGCCGCGGGACAGGGGAACATAGCAATCAGCCCCAGCATTTT. It specifies CASSRGTGEHSNQPQHF.

This clonotype showed up just a few times. V is TRBV24-1 and J is TRBJ2-1; D is perhaps TRBD1 or TRBD2 (7 bases each). The CDR3 length is 13 residues. The V gene lost 8 bases and the J gene lost 2 bases, with 9 bases spanning the gap. Germline V lookup: CDR1 KGHDR, CDR2 SFDVKD. Written as DNA, the CDR3 is TGTGCCACCACAGGGGGGGCCTACAATGAGCAGTTCTTC. Protein: CATTGGAYNEQFF.

This clonotype was seen many times. CDR3 nucleotides: TGTGCCACTTCGACGGGGGTAGAGACCGGGGAGCTGTTTTTT. It yields the protein CATSTGVETGELFF. The chain is built from TRBV7-9 and TRBJ2-2, with D perhaps matching TRBD2 (6 bases). Germline V gene sequence: CDR1 SEHNR, CDR2 FQNEAQ (reference sequence). Trimming removed 10 bases at V and 5 bases at J, with 17 bases between. The CDR3 sequence is 14 residues long.

This clonotype has at least ten counts. This chain connects TRBV11-2 to TRBJ1-3; D remains unclear. The germline V gene encodes CDR1 SGHAT and CDR2 FQNNGV. V dropped 1 base and J dropped 1 base, with 11 bases sitting between them. The CDR3 is 16 amino acids. The DNA for the CDR3 is TGTGCCAGCAGCTTAGTCCCACCCGGGTCTGGAAACACCATATATTTT. Translation: CASSLVPPGSGNTIYF.

This clonotype came up many times. The CDR3 nucleotides are TGCAGTGCTAGAGCGACAACAGGGATCTCCTACGAGCAGTACTTC. It translates to CSARATTGISYEQYF. The chain employs TRBV20-1 and TRBJ2-7; D might be TRBD1 (6 bases). The germline CDR1 and CDR2 sequences are DFQATT and SNEGSKA (reference sequence). This CDR3 comprises 15 residues. The V end was cut by 1 base, the J end by 0 bases, with 13 bases between.

The rearrangement joins TRBV20-1 to TRBJ1-1; perhaps TRBD1 as D (6 bases). V was cut by 7 bases and J by 1 base, with 19 bases left in between. CDR3 length equals 15 residues. Germline V gene lookup returns CDR1 DFQATT and CDR2 SNEGSKA (reference sequence). The CDR3 bases are TGCAGTGTTACAAGAGGGGGGCAAACGAACACTGAAGCTTTCTTT. As protein: CSVTRGGQTNTEAFF.

With respect to this clonotype: This may arise from a read error, as a much more abundant clone is one base away. The chain links TRBV5-4 to TRBJ1-2, with 8 nucleotides matching TRBD1. CDR1 SGHNT and CDR2 YYREEE come from the germline V gene (reference sequence). The CDR3 is made up of 17 amino acids. The CDR3 sequence: CASSPDPGTGSNYSYTF. CDR3 nucleotide sequence: TGTGCCAGCAGCCCGGACCCCGGGACAGGTTCAAACTATAGCTACACCTTC.

This clonotype appeared once. The chain carries TRBV3-1 and TRBJ1-4; the D is unclear. V shed 1 base and J shed 11 bases, with 14 bases lying between them. In germline, CDR1 is LGHDT, CDR2 YNNKEL (reference sequence). This CDR3 is built from 14 residues. CDR3 sequence reads: CASSQGSRAGKLFF. CDR3 nucleotides: TGTGCCAGCAGCCAAGGGTCACGGGCGGGGAAACTGTTTTTT.

This clonotype was observed many times. The chain recombines TRBV7-8 with TRBJ2-7; the match to TRBD1 covers 7 bases. The CDR3 contains 18 residues. V shed 0 bases, J shed 3 bases, and the junction held 14 bases outside the gene matches. CDR1 and CDR2 from the germline V gene are SGHVS and FQNEAQ. CDR3 in amino acids: CASSLAMTGYEGHYEQYF. The CDR3 nucleotides are TGTGCCAGCAGCTTAGCGATGACAGGGTATGAGGGACACTACGAGCAGTACTTC.

This clonotype was found many times. The V call is TRBV18, the J call TRBJ2-1; TRBD2 might be the D (5 bases). From germline, CDR1 is KGHSH and CDR2 LQKENI. This CDR3 region has 18 residues. V was cut by 1 base and J by 0 bases, with 16 bases left in between. This CDR3 is CASSPRVRVSGSYNEQFF. As DNA, the CDR3 is TGTGCCAGCTCACCACGTGTGAGGGTCTCAGGCTCCTACAATGAGCAGTTCTTC.

This clonotype has a count of ten or more. The chain links TRBV12-3 or TRBV12-4 to TRBJ2-2; D call uncertain. Deletions cut 5 bases from V and 4 bases from J, with 5 bases between. The length of the CDR3 is 12 residues. For the CDR3, the DNA is TGTGCCAGCAGTCGGGTCACCGGGGAGCTGTTTTTT. Translation: CASSRVTGELFF.

This clonotype was counted ten times or more. The V call is TRBV11-3, the J call TRBJ2-3; TRBD1 aligns across 7 bases. V was pared by 5 bases and J by 3 bases, with 8 bases of the junction left unmatched. This CDR3 comprises 15 residues. The germline gives CDR1 SGHNT, CDR2 YENEEA. In DNA, the CDR3 is TGTGCCAGCAGCGACCGGGACAGCGGTACAGATACGCAGTATTTT. Encoded protein: CASSDRDSGTDTQYF. Full variable domain (missing parts from reference TRBV11-3 and TRBJ2-3): EAGVVQSPRYKIIEKKQPVAFWCNPISGHNTLYWYLQNLGQGPELLIRYENEEAVDDSQLPKDRFSAERLKGVDSTLKIQPAELGDSAVYLCASSDRDSGTDTQYFGPGTRLTVL.

This clonotype was picked up many times. This chain uses TRBV11-2 with TRBJ1-1, with a weak D call TRBD1 (5 bases). The V gene lost 3 bases and the J gene lost 4 bases, with 15 bases spanning the gap. This CDR3 contains 15 residues. Germline V gene lookup returns CDR1 SGHAT and CDR2 FQNNGV. CDR3 sequence: CASSFQRGVGTEAFF. CDR3 nucleotides: TGTGCCAGCAGCTTTCAGAGGGGCGTCGGCACTGAAGCTTTCTTT.

This clonotype was found a few times. V and J are TRBV3-1 and TRBJ2-7; a possible D gene is TRBD2 (5 bases). V lost 4 bases to trimming and J lost 7 bases, with 14 bases between them. Per the germline V gene, CDR1 is LGHDT and CDR2 is YNNKEL (reference sequence). The CDR3 totals 13 residues. CDR3 loop: CASSPGTRREQYF. CDR3 bases: TGTGCCAGCAGCCCTGGAACACGGAGGGAGCAGTACTTC.

This clonotype was counted many times. The chain joins TRBV7-8 to TRBJ2-3; 13 nucleotides agree with TRBD2. The CDR3 loop spans 16 amino acids. The V segment lost 5 bases and the J segment 6 bases; nucleotides outside the gene matches: 8. The germline V gene encodes CDR1 SGHVS and CDR2 FQNEAQ. CDR3 protein: CASSVGLAGSRDTQYF. CDR3 sequence (DNA): TGTGCCAGCAGCGTGGGACTAGCGGGGTCCAGGGATACGCAGTATTTT. The variable domain in full, with the rest retrieved from reference TRBV7-8 and TRBJ2-3, is GAGVSQSPRYKVAKRGQDVALRCDPISGHVSLFWYQQALGQGPEFLTYFQNEAQLDKSGLPSDRFFAERPEGSVSTLKIQRTQQEDSAVYLCASSVGLAGSRDTQYFGPGTRLTVL.